These T cell receptor beta chains were read from a single sample in a study of naive CD8 T cells in extremely preterm neonates. This table comes from immunoSEQ multiplex PCR, and its TCRdb copy is limited to in-frame clones, with some not included. The data show about 7,500 clones, 95% to 98% seen once. The sample comprised naive CD8+ T cells from cord blood. The receptors stem from a newborn in good health. CDR3s include the opening cysteine and the closing phenylalanine or tryptophan. Each record gives: CDR3 protein, CDR3 DNA, D gene, V gene, clone size, J gene. D genes are given only for firm matches. The size of a clone is reported for some rows only, either as once, few or many, or as a class for expanded clones.

CDR3: CSVDGDPRGTEAFF; DNA: TGCAGCGTTGATGGGGACCCTCGGGGGACTGAAGCTTTCTTT; D: -; V: TRBV29-1; size: -; J: TRBJ1-1
CDR3: CASSEQGRIEQFF; DNA: TGTGCCAGCAGCGAACAGGGGCGGATTGAGCAGTTCTTC; D: TRBD1; V: TRBV7-9; size: -; J: TRBJ2-1
CDR3: CASSLSLDETQYF; DNA: TGTGCCAGCAGCTTAAGCCTAGATGAGACCCAGTACTTC; D: -; V: TRBV7-9; size: -; J: TRBJ2-5
CDR3: CASRDEVEETQYF; DNA: TGCGCCAGCAGGGATGAGGTCGAAGAGACCCAGTACTTC; D: -; V: TRBV5-1; size: -; J: TRBJ2-5
CDR3: CASSQLAGGQGYNEQFF; DNA: TGCGCCAGCAGCCAACTAGCGGGGGGGCAGGGTTACAATGAGCAGTTCTTC; D: TRBD2; V: TRBV4-1; size: -; J: TRBJ2-1
CDR3: CASSIEGHPTDTQYF; DNA: TGTGCCAGTAGTATTGAGGGACACCCCACAGATACGCAGTATTTT; D: -; V: TRBV19; size: -; J: TRBJ2-3
CDR3: CASIPWGELGYNEQFF; DNA: TGTGCCAGCATCCCTTGGGGGGAATTGGGGTACAATGAGCAGTTCTTC; D: -; V: TRBV27; size: -; J: TRBJ2-1
CDR3: CASSLGTAYNEQFF; DNA: TGTGCCAGCAGTCTAGGGACAGCCTACAATGAGCAGTTCTTC; D: TRBD1; V: TRBV6-1; size: -; J: TRBJ2-1
CDR3: CAWTPGGSTQYF; DNA: TGTGCCTGGACCCCGGGGGGGTCTACGCAGTATTTT; D: TRBD2; V: TRBV30; size: -; J: TRBJ2-3
CDR3: CASSEWGEGDYEQYF; DNA: TGTGCCAGCAGTGAATGGGGGGAGGGGGACTACGAGCAGTACTTC; D: -; V: TRBV25-1; size: -; J: TRBJ2-7
CDR3: CATDPGTGDEQYF; DNA: TGTGCCACGGACCCCGGGACAGGGGACGAGCAGTACTTC; D: TRBD1; V: TRBV10-3; size: -; J: TRBJ2-7
CDR3: CASCRTGGYEQYF; DNA: TGTGCCAGCTGCCGGACAGGGGGCTACGAGCAGTACTTC; D: TRBD1; V: TRBV6-5; size: -; J: TRBJ2-7
CDR3: CASSEWFGRRETQYF; DNA: TGTGCCAGCAGTGAATGGTTCGGGCGGAGGGAGACCCAGTACTTC; D: -; V: TRBV6-1; size: -; J: TRBJ2-5
CDR3: CSTGGGREAFF; DNA: TGCAGCACCGGTGGAGGGCGTGAAGCTTTCTTT; D: -; V: TRBV29-1; size: -; J: TRBJ1-1
CDR3: CASSLGQYQETQYF; DNA: TGTGCCAGCAGCTTAGGACAGTACCAAGAGACCCAGTACTTC; D: -; V: TRBV7-9; size: once; J: TRBJ2-5
CDR3: CASSVQGSYNSPLHF; DNA: TGTGCCAGCAGCGTTCAGGGCTCCTATAATTCACCCCTCCACTTT; D: -; V: TRBV13; size: -; J: TRBJ1-6
CDR3: CASSQDIGAGASYEQYF; DNA: TGCGCCAGCAGCCAAGATATAGGGGCAGGAGCTTCCTACGAGCAGTACTTC; D: -; V: TRBV4-1; size: -; J: TRBJ2-7
CDR3: CASSLGQGEDGYTF; DNA: TGTGCCAGCAGCTTAGGACAGGGGGAGGACGGCTACACCTTC; D: TRBD1; V: TRBV7-9; size: once; J: TRBJ1-2
CDR3: CASSQAYQTSGFYNEQFF; DNA: TGCGCCAGCAGCCAAGCCTACCAGACTAGCGGATTCTACAATGAGCAGTTCTTC; D: TRBD2; V: TRBV4-3; size: -; J: TRBJ2-1
CDR3: CASSLTSQRGGNEQFF; DNA: TGTGCCAGCAGCCTGACCTCCCAGCGGGGAGGGAATGAGCAGTTCTTC; D: TRBD2; V: TRBV2; size: -; J: TRBJ2-1
CDR3: CASSLAGASYEQYF; DNA: TGTGCCAGCAGCTTAGCAGGGGCGTCATACGAGCAGTACTTC; D: -; V: TRBV11-1; size: -; J: TRBJ2-7
CDR3: CASSQDGLAGYNEQFF; DNA: TGTGCCAGCAGCCAAGACGGACTAGCGGGGTACAATGAGCAGTTCTTC; D: TRBD2; V: TRBV14; size: -; J: TRBJ2-1
CDR3: CAWSTDRGRGELFF; DNA: TGTGCCTGGAGTACCGACCGAGGAAGGGGGGAGCTGTTTTTT; D: -; V: TRBV30; size: -; J: TRBJ2-2
CDR3: CASSSSGTPSSEKLFF; DNA: TGTGCCAGCAGTAGTTCCGGGACACCGAGTAGCGAAAAACTGTTTTTT; D: -; V: TRBV6-6; size: once; J: TRBJ1-4
CDR3: CASRQGNSPLHF; DNA: TGTGCCAGCAGGCAGGGGAATTCACCCCTCCACTTT; D: -; V: TRBV27; size: -; J: TRBJ1-6
CDR3: CASSSGTSPTDTQYF; DNA: TGTGCCAGCAGTTCCGGGACTAGCCCCACAGATACGCAGTATTTT; D: TRBD2; V: TRBV6-5; size: once; J: TRBJ2-3
CDR3: CASSPQLAGGRYEQYF; DNA: TGTGCCAGCAGCCCGCAACTAGCGGGGGGCCGCTACGAGCAGTACTTC; D: TRBD2; V: TRBV7-3; size: -; J: TRBJ2-7
CDR3: CASMGVQNTEAFF; DNA: TGTGCCAGCATGGGAGTACAGAACACTGAAGCTTTCTTT; D: -; V: TRBV2; size: -; J: TRBJ1-1
CDR3: CASSQESGGAYNEQFF; DNA: TGCGCCAGCAGCCAAGAGTCGGGGGGGGCCTACAATGAGCAGTTCTTC; D: TRBD2; V: TRBV4-3; size: -; J: TRBJ2-1
CDR3: CATSRSDWEETQYF; DNA: TGTGCCACCAGCAGATCCGACTGGGAGGAGACCCAGTACTTC; D: -; V: TRBV15; size: -; J: TRBJ2-5
CDR3: CASGGGMVHEQYF; DNA: TGTGCCAGCGGTGGGGGGATGGTCCACGAGCAGTACTTC; D: -; V: TRBV5-6; size: -; J: TRBJ2-7
CDR3: CASSPRGGGTGELFF; DNA: TGTGCCAGCAGTCCACGGGGGGGCGGCACCGGGGAGCTGTTTTTT; D: TRBD2; V: TRBV27; size: -; J: TRBJ2-2
CDR3: CASSGGLYEQYF; DNA: TGTGCCAGCAGCGGCGGACTCTACGAGCAGTACTTC; D: -; V: TRBV4-2; size: -; J: TRBJ2-7
CDR3: CASSIWLAVQETQYF; DNA: TGTGCCAGTAGTATTTGGCTAGCGGTTCAAGAGACCCAGTACTTC; D: TRBD2; V: TRBV19; size: -; J: TRBJ2-5
CDR3: CASSPPGLPVNAKNIQYF; DNA: TGCGCCAGCAGCCCCCCGGGACTACCCGTAAACGCCAAAAACATTCAGTACTTC; D: TRBD2; V: TRBV4-1; size: once; J: TRBJ2-4
CDR3: CASSETGGFGYTF; DNA: TGTGCCAGCAGTGAGACAGGGGGCTTTGGCTACACCTTC; D: TRBD1; V: TRBV9; size: -; J: TRBJ1-2
CDR3: CAWRPLDSGGGDTQYF; DNA: TGTGCCTGGCGCCCTTTGGATAGCGGGGGTGGAGATACGCAGTATTTT; D: TRBD2; V: TRBV30; size: -; J: TRBJ2-3
CDR3: CASSFAPGLAGEADTQYF; DNA: TGCGCCAGCAGCTTTGCGCCGGGACTAGCGGGGGAGGCAGATACGCAGTATTTT; D: TRBD2; V: TRBV5-1; size: -; J: TRBJ2-3
CDR3: CASSWTGDEPQHF; DNA: TGTGCCAGCAGTTGGACAGGGGATGAGCCCCAGCATTTT; D: TRBD1; V: TRBV2; size: once; J: TRBJ1-5
CDR3: CASSSPGLAGGNNEQFF; DNA: TGTGCCAGCAGCTCTCCCGGACTAGCGGGGGGCAACAATGAGCAGTTCTTC; D: TRBD2; V: TRBV4-2; size: -; J: TRBJ2-1
CDR3: CASNGDREEKLFF; DNA: TGTGCCAGCAACGGGGACAGGGAAGAAAAACTGTTTTTT; D: TRBD1; V: TRBV6-1; size: -; J: TRBJ1-4
CDR3: CASSPTGGPEQYF; DNA: TGTGCCAGCTCACCTACAGGGGGCCCCGAGCAGTACTTC; D: TRBD1; V: TRBV18; size: -; J: TRBJ2-7
CDR3: CASSLVEGGPNYGYTF; DNA: TGTGCCAGCAGCTTAGTTGAGGGAGGGCCTAACTATGGCTACACCTTC; D: -; V: TRBV7-9; size: -; J: TRBJ1-2
CDR3: CASSLAGQNSPLHF; DNA: TGTGCCAGCAGCTTGGCTGGACAGAATTCACCCCTCCACTTT; D: -; V: TRBV5-6; size: -; J: TRBJ1-6
CDR3: CASPGTGYTF; DNA: TGTGCCAGCCCAGGTACTGGCTACACCTTC; D: -; V: TRBV2; size: -; J: TRBJ1-2
CDR3: CASSLGAGETQYF; DNA: TGTGCTAGCAGCTTAGGCGCGGGAGAGACCCAGTACTTC; D: -; V: TRBV7-7; size: -; J: TRBJ2-5
CDR3: CARWTGPGNEQFF; DNA: TGCGCCAGATGGACAGGGCCCGGCAATGAGCAGTTCTTC; D: TRBD1; V: TRBV5-1; size: -; J: TRBJ2-1
CDR3: CASSVEWRISGNTIYF; DNA: TGTGCCAGCAGCGTAGAATGGCGGATCTCTGGAAACACCATATATTTT; D: -; V: TRBV9; size: -; J: TRBJ1-3
CDR3: CASSQGGTNTEAFF; DNA: TGCGCCAGCAGCCAAGGGGGGACAAACACTGAAGCTTTCTTT; D: -; V: TRBV4-1; size: -; J: TRBJ1-1
CDR3: CASSQDVGQGNEKLFF; DNA: TGCGCCAGCAGCCAAGATGTGGGACAGGGGAATGAAAAACTGTTTTTT; D: TRBD1; V: TRBV4-3; size: -; J: TRBJ1-4
CDR3: CASSHGTLSNQPQHF; DNA: TGTGCCAGCAGCCACGGGACTCTTAGCAATCAGCCCCAGCATTTT; D: -; V: TRBV27; size: -; J: TRBJ1-5
CDR3: CASSLGGAGELFF; DNA: TGTGCCAGCAGCTTAGGGGGGGCCGGGGAGCTGTTTTTT; D: -; V: TRBV7-2; size: -; J: TRBJ2-2
CDR3: CASSYAGTYEQYF; DNA: TGTGCCAGCAGTTATGCCGGGACCTACGAGCAGTACTTC; D: -; V: TRBV6-5; size: -; J: TRBJ2-7
CDR3: CAWSTTGGTEAFF; DNA: TGTGCCTGGAGTACTACAGGGGGCACTGAAGCTTTCTTT; D: TRBD1; V: TRBV30; size: -; J: TRBJ1-1
CDR3: CASSPGLSYNEQFF; DNA: TGTGCCAGCAGCCCCGGACTATCCTACAATGAGCAGTTCTTC; D: -; V: TRBV7-6; size: -; J: TRBJ2-1
CDR3: CASSTQGVGTEAFF; DNA: TGTGCCAGCAGCACCCAGGGGGTTGGAACTGAAGCTTTCTTT; D: TRBD1; V: TRBV13; size: -; J: TRBJ1-1
CDR3: CASSQRLAGGQETQYF; DNA: TGCGCCAGCAGCCAGCGACTAGCGGGGGGGCAAGAGACCCAGTACTTC; D: TRBD2; V: TRBV4-3; size: -; J: TRBJ2-5
CDR3: CASSLSYPGDRGNTEAFF; DNA: TGTGCCAGCAGTTTATCATATCCCGGGGACAGGGGGAACACTGAAGCTTTCTTT; D: TRBD1; V: TRBV27; size: -; J: TRBJ1-1
CDR3: CASSPEDTEAFF; DNA: TGTGCCAGCAGCCCAGAGGACACTGAAGCTTTCTTT; D: -; V: TRBV7-2; size: -; J: TRBJ1-1
CDR3: CASSYPLFGSNTGELFF; DNA: TGTGCCAGCAGTTACCCTTTATTCGGGTCGAACACCGGGGAGCTGTTTTTT; D: -; V: TRBV6-7; size: -; J: TRBJ2-2